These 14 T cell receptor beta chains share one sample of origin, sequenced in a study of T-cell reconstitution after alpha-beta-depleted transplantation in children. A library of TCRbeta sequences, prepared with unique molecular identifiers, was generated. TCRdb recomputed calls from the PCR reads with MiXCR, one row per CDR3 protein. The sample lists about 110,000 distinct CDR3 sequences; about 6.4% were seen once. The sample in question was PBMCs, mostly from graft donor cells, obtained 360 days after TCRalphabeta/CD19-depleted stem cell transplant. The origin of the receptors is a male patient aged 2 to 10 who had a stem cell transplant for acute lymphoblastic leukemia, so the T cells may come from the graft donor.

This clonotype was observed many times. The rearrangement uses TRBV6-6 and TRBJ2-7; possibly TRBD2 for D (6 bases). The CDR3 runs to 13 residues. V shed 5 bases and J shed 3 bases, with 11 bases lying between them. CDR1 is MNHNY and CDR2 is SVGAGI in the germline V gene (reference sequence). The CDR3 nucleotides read TGTGCCAGCAGTGACGGGGGTAACTACGAGCAGTACTTC. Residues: CASSDGGNYEQYF.

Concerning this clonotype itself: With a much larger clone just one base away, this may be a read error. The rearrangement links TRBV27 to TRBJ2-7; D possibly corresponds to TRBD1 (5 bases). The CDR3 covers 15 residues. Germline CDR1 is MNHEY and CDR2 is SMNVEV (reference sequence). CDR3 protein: CARSWGTGDSYEQYF. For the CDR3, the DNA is TGTGCCAGAAGTTGGGGAACAGGAGACTCCTACGAGCAGTACTTC.

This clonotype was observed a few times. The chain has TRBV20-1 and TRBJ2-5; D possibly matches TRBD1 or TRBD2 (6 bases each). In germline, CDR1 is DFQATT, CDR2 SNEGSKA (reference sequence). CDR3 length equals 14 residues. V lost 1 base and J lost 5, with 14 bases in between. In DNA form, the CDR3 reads TGCAGTGCTAGAGGGCAAGGGGGGCGGGAGACCCAGTACTTC. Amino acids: CSARGQGGRETQYF.

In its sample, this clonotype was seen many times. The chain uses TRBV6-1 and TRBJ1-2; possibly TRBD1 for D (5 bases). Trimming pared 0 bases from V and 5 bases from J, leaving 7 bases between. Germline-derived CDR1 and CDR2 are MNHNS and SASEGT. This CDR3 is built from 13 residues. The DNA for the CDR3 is TGTGCCAGCAGTGAAGCCCGGGGGTATGGCTACACCTTC. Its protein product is CASSEARGYGYTF.

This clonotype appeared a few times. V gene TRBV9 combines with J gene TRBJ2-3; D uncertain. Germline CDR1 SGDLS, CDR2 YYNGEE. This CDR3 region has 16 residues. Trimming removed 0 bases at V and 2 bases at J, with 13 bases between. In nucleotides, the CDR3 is TGTGCCAGCAGCGTAGGAGTCCGGCCAGCCACAGATACGCAGTATTTT. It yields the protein CASSVGVRPATDTQYF.

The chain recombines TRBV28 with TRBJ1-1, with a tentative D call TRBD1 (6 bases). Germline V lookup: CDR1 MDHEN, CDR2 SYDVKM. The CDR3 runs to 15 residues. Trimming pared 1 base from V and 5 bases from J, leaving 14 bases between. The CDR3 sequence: CASSLLDRLRTEAFF. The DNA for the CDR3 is TGTGCCAGCAGTTTATTAGACAGGCTGAGAACTGAAGCTTTCTTT.

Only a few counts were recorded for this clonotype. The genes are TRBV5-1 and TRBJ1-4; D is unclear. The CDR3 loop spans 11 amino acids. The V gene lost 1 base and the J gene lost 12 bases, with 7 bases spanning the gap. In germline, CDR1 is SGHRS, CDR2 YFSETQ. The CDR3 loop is CASSLNDQLFF. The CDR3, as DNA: TGCGCCAGCAGCTTGAATGATCAACTGTTTTTT.

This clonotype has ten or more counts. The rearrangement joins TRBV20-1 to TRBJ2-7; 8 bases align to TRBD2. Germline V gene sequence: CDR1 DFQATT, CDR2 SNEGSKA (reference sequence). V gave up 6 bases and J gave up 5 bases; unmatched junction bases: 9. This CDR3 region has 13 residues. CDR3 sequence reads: CSALGLARNEQYF. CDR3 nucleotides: TGCAGTGCCCTTGGACTAGCAAGGAACGAGCAGTACTTC.

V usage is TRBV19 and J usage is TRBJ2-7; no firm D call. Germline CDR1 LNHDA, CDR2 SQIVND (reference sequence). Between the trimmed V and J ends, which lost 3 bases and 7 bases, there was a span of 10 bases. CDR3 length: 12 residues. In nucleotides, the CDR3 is TGTGCCAGTAGTATGGGCGCCAAAGAGCAGTACTTC. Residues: CASSMGAKEQYF.

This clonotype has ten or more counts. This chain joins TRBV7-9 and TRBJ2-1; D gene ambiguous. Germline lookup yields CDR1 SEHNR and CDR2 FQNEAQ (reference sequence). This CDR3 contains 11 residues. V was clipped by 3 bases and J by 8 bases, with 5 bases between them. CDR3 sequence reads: CASSFGHEQFF. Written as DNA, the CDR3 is TGTGCCAGCAGCTTTGGCCATGAGCAGTTCTTC.

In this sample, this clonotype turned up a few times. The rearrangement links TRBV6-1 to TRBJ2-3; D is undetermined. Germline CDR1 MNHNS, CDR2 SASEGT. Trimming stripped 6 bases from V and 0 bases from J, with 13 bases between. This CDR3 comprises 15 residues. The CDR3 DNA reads TGTGCCAGCAGCCTTGACCCTGCTAGCACAGATACGCAGTATTTT. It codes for CASSLDPASTDTQYF.

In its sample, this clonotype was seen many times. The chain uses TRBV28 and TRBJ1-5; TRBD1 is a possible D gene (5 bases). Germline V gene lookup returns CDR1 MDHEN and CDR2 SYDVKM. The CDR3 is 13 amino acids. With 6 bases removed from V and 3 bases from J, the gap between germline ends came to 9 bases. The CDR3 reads CASRQGPNQPQHF. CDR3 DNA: TGTGCCAGCAGGCAGGGACCCAATCAGCCCCAGCATTTT. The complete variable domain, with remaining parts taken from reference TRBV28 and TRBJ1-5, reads DVKVTQSSRYLVKRTGEKVFLECVQDMDHENMFWYRQDPGLGLRLIYFSYDVKMKEKGDIPEGYSVSREKKERFSLILESASTNQTSMYLCASRQGPNQPQHFGDGTRLSIL.

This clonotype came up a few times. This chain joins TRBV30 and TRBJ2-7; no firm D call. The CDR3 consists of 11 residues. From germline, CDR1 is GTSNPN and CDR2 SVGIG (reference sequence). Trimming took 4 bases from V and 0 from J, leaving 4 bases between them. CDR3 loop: CAWKGSYEQYF. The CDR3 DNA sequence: TGTGCCTGGAAGGGCTCCTACGAGCAGTACTTC.

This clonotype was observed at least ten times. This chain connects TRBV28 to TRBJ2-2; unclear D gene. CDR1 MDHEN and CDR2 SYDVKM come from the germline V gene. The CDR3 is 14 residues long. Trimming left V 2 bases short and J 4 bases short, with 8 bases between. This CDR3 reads CASSLGRLTGELFF. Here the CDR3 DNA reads TGTGCCAGCAGTTTAGGCAGACTCACCGGGGAGCTGTTTTTT.